The next 30 T cell receptor beta chains were all read from a single sample in a study of blood T cell repertoires in COVID-19. Assay: immunoSEQ multiplex PCR; the TCRdb copy retains only in-frame clones and omits some. The sample shows more than 60,000 clones, about 74% of them seen only once. Sequenced material: peripheral blood. The receptors originated from a human donor with acute or convalescent COVID-19. The donor label of this sample is uncertain.

Only one count was recorded for this clone. The gene calls are TRBV13 and TRBJ2-5; 7 nucleotides agree with TRBD1. Trimming removed 6 bases from V and 12 bases from J; junction bases left unmatched: 10. This CDR3 contains 12 residues. Per the germline V gene, CDR1 is PRHDT and CDR2 is FYEKMQ (reference sequence). The CDR3 DNA sequence: TGTGCCAGCAGGCTCCCCCCGGGACAGAAGTACTTC. Amino acids: CASRLPPGQKYF.

CDR3 sequence (DNA): TGTGCCAGCAGTTTGACAGGGGGCGCTGGGGCCAACGTCCTGACTTTC. This gives the protein CASSLTGGAGANVLTF. The V and J genes are TRBV27 and TRBJ2-6; 10 bases line up with TRBD1. Trimming at V came to 3 bases and at J to 2 bases, leaving 1 base not matched to a gene. Germline assignment: CDR1 MNHEY and CDR2 SMNVEV (reference sequence). The CDR3 is 16 residues long.

The V and J genes are TRBV24-1 and TRBJ1-2; D is unclear. The V gene's germline CDR1 is KGHDR and CDR2 SFDVKD. The CDR3 has 14 residues. V lost 9 bases and J 3 bases, leaving 16 bases between the germline ends. The DNA of the CDR3 is TGTGCCACCTCCGGTCAGGAAGATTACTATGGCTACACCTTC. Protein product: CATSGQEDYYGYTF.

The chain carries TRBV6-5 and TRBJ1-1, with TRBD1 as a possible D gene (6 bases). V dropped 5 bases and J dropped 2 bases, with 15 bases sitting between them. The germline V gene has CDR1 MNHEY and CDR2 SVGAGI. This CDR3 contains 15 residues. This CDR3 reads CASSPYLQGNTEAFF. CDR3 nucleotide sequence: TGTGCCAGCAGTCCTTATTTACAGGGAAACACTGAAGCTTTCTTT.

This clone was recorded many times. The rearrangement uses TRBV21-1 and TRBJ2-6; the D call of TRBD1 is as the table states it, not checked on the DNA. TRBV21-1 is an annotated pseudogene. The CDR3 runs to 18 residues. The CDR3, as DNA: TGTGCCAGCAGCAAAGTGTCCGGACGACAGTCTGGGGCCAACGTCCTGACTTTC. This codes for CASSKVSGRQSGANVLTF.

This clone has just a few counts. The CDR3 bases are TGTGCCAGCAGCTCGGGACTAGCGGGTTTCACCTACGAGCAGTACTTC. Amino acid sequence: CASSSGLAGFTYEQYF. This chain uses TRBV6-2 or TRBV6-3 with TRBJ2-7, with 12 positions matching TRBD2. The V and J ends lost 6 bases and 2 bases, in that order; junction bases with no gene match: 8. CDR1 MNHEY and CDR2 SVGEGT come from the germline V gene. The CDR3 is 16 amino acids.

This clone was counted a few times. The V call is TRBV19, the J call TRBJ1-5, with D unclear. Germline CDR1 reads LNHDA; CDR2 reads SQIVND (reference sequence). V gave up 7 bases and J gave up 1 base, with 20 bases separating them. The CDR3 extends over 17 amino acids. The CDR3 is CASKPPVGQLSNQPQHF. The CDR3 DNA sequence: TGTGCCAGTAAACCCCCAGTTGGCCAGTTGAGCAATCAGCCCCAGCATTTT.

The chain uses TRBV5-6 and TRBJ2-5; D perhaps matches TRBD2 (6 bases). Germline V gives CDR1 SGHDT, CDR2 YYEEEE. Trimming removed 0 bases at V and 4 bases at J, with 10 bases between. The CDR3 is made up of 14 amino acids. The CDR3 sequence: CASSLDMRGETQYF. In DNA, the CDR3 is TGTGCCAGCAGCTTGGACATGCGGGGAGAGACCCAGTACTTC.

J is TRBJ2-1 and V is TRBV15; TRBD1 matches 8 bases. The germline CDR1 and CDR2 sequences are LNHNV and YYDKDF (reference sequence). This CDR3 has 16 amino acids. V was clipped by 0 bases and J by 6 bases; unmatched bases: 7. The CDR3 DNA follows: TGTGCCACCAGCAGAGATTTAGGACAGGGACGCAATGAGCAGTTCTTC. Protein product: CATSRDLGQGRNEQFF.

The chain is built from TRBV6-6 and TRBJ2-1, with D maybe TRBD2 (6 bases). CDR3 length: 11 amino acids. Germline assignment: CDR1 MNHNY and CDR2 SVGAGI (reference sequence). V lost 8 bases and J 10 bases, leaving 12 bases between the germline ends. The CDR3, as DNA: TGTGCCAGCGGAGCGGGTTGGGAGCAGTTCTTC. Protein: CASGAGWEQFF.

This chain uses TRBV18 with TRBJ2-1, with a possible D match to TRBD2 (7 bases). The CDR3 totals 13 residues. Trimming took off 5 bases at V and 9 bases at J, with 14 bases between the two ends. Germline CDR1 reads KGHSH; CDR2 reads LQKENI. The CDR3 reads CASSGGDNFEQFF. CDR3 DNA sequence: TGTGCCAGCTCAGGGGGGGACAACTTTGAGCAGTTCTTC.

The chain uses TRBV10-3 and TRBJ1-6, with TRBD1 as a possible D gene (6 bases). This CDR3 has 15 residues. Trimming took 5 bases from V and 7 from J, leaving 15 bases between them. CDR1 is ENHRY and CDR2 is SYGVKD in the germline V gene. CDR3 DNA: TGTGCCATCAGTAGAGGACAGTCCGAGAATTCACCCCTCCACTTT. Encoded protein: CAISRGQSENSPLHF.

This rearrangement joins TRBV12-3 or TRBV12-4 to TRBJ1-1; D possibly corresponds to TRBD1 (6 bases). Deletions cut 8 bases from V and 9 bases from J, with 13 bases between. This CDR3 spans 11 amino acids. The CDR3 region is CASRNREQAFF. The CDR3 DNA reads TGTGCCAGCCGTAACAGGGAGCAAGCTTTCTTT.

This clone was recorded a few times. The chain couples TRBV7-2 to TRBJ2-5; D possibly corresponds to TRBD2 (6 bases). From germline, CDR1 is SGHTA and CDR2 FQGNSA. The CDR3 is made up of 17 amino acids. V lost 7 bases and J lost 2, with 23 bases in between. The CDR3 DNA reads as TGTGCCAGCACCCACGGGAGTAGTTTTTCTCGTCAAGAGACCCAGTACTTC. Translating gives CASTHGSSFSRQETQYF.

The table lists this clone with a few counts. The chain carries TRBV3-1 (or the pseudogene TRBV3-2) and TRBJ1-2; D remains ambiguous. The CDR3 is 16 residues long. The germline V and J ends were trimmed by 0 bases and 4 bases, with 15 bases remaining between them. Germline V gene lookup returns CDR1 LGHDT and CDR2 YNNKEL (reference sequence). The CDR3: CASSQDFRSDGYGYTF. In DNA form, the CDR3 reads TGTGCCAGCAGCCAAGACTTTCGGAGTGATGGCTATGGCTACACCTTC.

The rearrangement joins TRBV6-5 to TRBJ2-1; D may be TRBD1 (6 bases). V lost 8 bases, J lost 5 bases, and 19 bases lay in between. The CDR3 is 15 residues long. The germline CDR1 and CDR2 sequences are MNHEY and SVGAGI. The CDR3 DNA sequence: TGTGCCAGCTCTAGGGAACAGGGTCTTAACAATGAGCAGTTCTTC. Residues: CASSREQGLNNEQFF.

The chain is built from TRBV10-3 and TRBJ2-1, with unresolved D. Germline V lookup: CDR1 ENHRY, CDR2 SYGVKD. Deletions cut 0 bases from V and 9 bases from J, with 6 bases between. This CDR3 contains 12 residues. The CDR3, as DNA: TGTGCCATCAGTGAGTCGAGTGGTGAGCAGTTCTTC. Translated, it gives CAISESSGEQFF.

V usage is TRBV5-1 and J usage is TRBJ2-1, with D possibly being TRBD2 (5 bases). V dropped 5 bases and J dropped 0 bases, with 6 bases sitting between them. CDR3 size: 13 residues. Germline CDR1 and CDR2: SGHRS and YFSETQ. CDR3 sequence: CASRTSSYNEQFF. The CDR3 nucleotides are TGCGCCAGCAGAACTAGCTCCTACAATGAGCAGTTCTTC. Drawing the rest from reference TRBV5-1 and TRBJ2-1, the complete variable domain is KAGVTQTPRYLIKTRGQQVTLSCSPISGHRSVSWYQQTPGQGLQFLFEYFSETQRNKGNFPGRFSGRQFSNSRSEMNVSTLELGDSALYLCASRTSSYNEQFFGPGTRLTVL.

A word on this clone: Within the sample, other DNA sequences also encode this same CDR3. The CDR3 nucleotides are TGTGCCAGCAGCTCCAGGGGTGAGACCCAGTACTTC. Protein: CASSSRGETQYF. The rearrangement joins TRBV7-2 to TRBJ2-5; a weak D match, TRBD1 (6 bases). Germline V gene data show CDR1 as SGHTA and CDR2 as FQGNSA. The CDR3 consists of 12 residues. Trimming removed 4 bases at V and 5 bases at J, with 8 bases between.

This chain joins TRBV20-1 and TRBJ1-4; D is undetermined. The CDR3 is 11 residues long. Germline CDR1 DFQATT, CDR2 SNEGSKA (reference sequence). Trimming took off 5 bases at V and 7 bases at J, with 8 bases between the two ends. This chain's CDR3 is CSAAQAEKLFF. DNA of the CDR3: TGCAGTGCTGCCCAGGCTGAAAAACTGTTTTTT.

This clone was detected only a few times. The chain employs TRBV6-4 and TRBJ2-3, with D maybe TRBD1 (6 bases). In germline, CDR1 is MRHNA, CDR2 SNTAGT. Trimming stripped 2 bases from V and 1 base from J, with 7 bases between. This CDR3 comprises 14 residues. The DNA of the CDR3 is TGTGCCAGCAGTGACGACAGGCGCACAGATACGCAGTATTTT. Translation: CASSDDRRTDTQYF.

Only a few counts were recorded for this clone. The chain links TRBV28 to TRBJ1-1, with a tentative D call TRBD1 (5 bases). The germline V gene has CDR1 MDHEN and CDR2 SYDVKM. The CDR3 length is 13 residues. V was pared by 3 bases and J by 1 base, with 6 bases between. CDR3 bases: TGTGCCAGCAGTTTGGACAAGAACACTGAAGCTTTCTTT. This gives the protein CASSLDKNTEAFF.

The chain is built from TRBV5-5 and TRBJ2-1; perhaps TRBD2 as D (6 bases). With 2 bases removed from V and 8 bases from J, the gap between germline ends came to 17 bases. From germline, CDR1 is SGHKS and CDR2 YYEKEE (reference sequence). This CDR3 is built from 15 residues. CDR3 coding DNA: TGTGCCAGCAGCTTTTTGGCTACCCGGAGGGATGAGCAGTTCTTC. Translating gives CASSFLATRRDEQFF.

This clone was detected only once. The CDR3 sequence is CASSIFPRTSGSRAEQYF. The CDR3 region has the DNA TGTGCCAGTAGTATTTTCCCTCGAACTAGCGGGAGCCGTGCCGAGCAGTACTTC. The chain combines TRBV19 with TRBJ2-7; 11 bases align to TRBD2. The CDR3 sequence is 18 residues long. V shed 3 bases and J 6 bases; nucleotides not matched to a gene: 16. CDR1 is LNHDA and CDR2 is SQIVND in the germline V gene (reference sequence).

The chain recombines TRBV5-1 with TRBJ1-6; a weak D match, TRBD1 (6 bases). This CDR3 is 13 amino acids long. Germline CDR1 SGHRS, CDR2 YFSETQ. The ends were cut back, 3 bases at V and 10 bases at J, with 11 bases in the middle. CDR3 sequence reads: CASSSHRDSPLHF. The CDR3 DNA reads TGCGCCAGCAGCTCCCACAGGGACTCACCCCTCCACTTT.

This chain connects TRBV3-1 (or the pseudogene TRBV3-2) to TRBJ1-4; tentative D call: TRBD1 (5 bases). The CDR3 contains 15 residues. CDR1 is LGHDT and CDR2 is YNNKEL in the germline V gene (reference sequence). V lost 7 bases to trimming and J lost 5 bases, with 17 bases between them. The CDR3 region is CASTPRQSLNEKLFF. The DNA of the CDR3 is TGTGCCAGCACTCCCCGACAGAGCCTCAATGAAAAACTGTTTTTT.

The chain employs TRBV15 and TRBJ1-4; tentative D call: TRBD1 (6 bases). The V and J ends lost 3 bases and 9 bases respectively, with 23 bases between them. This CDR3 spans 17 amino acids. CDR1 and CDR2 (germline): LNHNV, YYDKDF (reference sequence). The chain's CDR3 is CATSSPLEPGHRKKLFF. The CDR3 coding sequence is TGTGCCACCAGCAGTCCACTGGAACCGGGACACAGAAAAAAACTGTTTTTT. The full variable domain, with the rest looked up from reference TRBV15 and TRBJ1-4, is DAMVIQNPRYQVTQFGKPVTLSCSQTLNHNVMYWYQQKSSQAPKLLFHYYDKDFNNEADTPDNFQSRRPNTSFCFLDIRSPGLGDTAMYLCATSSPLEPGHRKKLFFGSGTQLSVL.

The chain is built from TRBV7-2 and TRBJ2-7, with 10 nucleotides matching TRBD2. There are 15 residues in the CDR3. CDR1 is SGHTA and CDR2 is FQGNSA in the germline V gene. V was clipped by 1 base and J by 5 bases; unmatched bases: 5. CDR3 in DNA: TGTGCCAGCAGCTTAGAAGCGGGAGGGCCCCACGAGCAGTACTTC. Its protein product is CASSLEAGGPHEQYF.

The V gene is TRBV28, the J gene TRBJ1-5; D is unresolved. Trimming removed 4 bases at V and 8 bases at J, with 9 bases between. CDR3 length: 12 residues. The germline gives CDR1 MDHEN, CDR2 SYDVKM. CDR3 in amino acids: CASSYFGEPQHF. In DNA, the CDR3 is TGTGCCAGCAGTTATTTCGGGGAGCCCCAGCATTTT.

The chain is built from TRBV19 and TRBJ2-7, with TRBD1 matching over 9 bases. This CDR3 contains 15 residues. Germline CDR1 is LNHDA and CDR2 is SQIVND (reference sequence). V gave up 5 bases and J gave up 4 bases; unmatched junction bases: 9. Here the CDR3 DNA reads TGTGCCAGTAGTCCCCGCCGGGACAGGGTTTACGAGCAGTACTTC. Residues: CASSPRRDRVYEQYF.